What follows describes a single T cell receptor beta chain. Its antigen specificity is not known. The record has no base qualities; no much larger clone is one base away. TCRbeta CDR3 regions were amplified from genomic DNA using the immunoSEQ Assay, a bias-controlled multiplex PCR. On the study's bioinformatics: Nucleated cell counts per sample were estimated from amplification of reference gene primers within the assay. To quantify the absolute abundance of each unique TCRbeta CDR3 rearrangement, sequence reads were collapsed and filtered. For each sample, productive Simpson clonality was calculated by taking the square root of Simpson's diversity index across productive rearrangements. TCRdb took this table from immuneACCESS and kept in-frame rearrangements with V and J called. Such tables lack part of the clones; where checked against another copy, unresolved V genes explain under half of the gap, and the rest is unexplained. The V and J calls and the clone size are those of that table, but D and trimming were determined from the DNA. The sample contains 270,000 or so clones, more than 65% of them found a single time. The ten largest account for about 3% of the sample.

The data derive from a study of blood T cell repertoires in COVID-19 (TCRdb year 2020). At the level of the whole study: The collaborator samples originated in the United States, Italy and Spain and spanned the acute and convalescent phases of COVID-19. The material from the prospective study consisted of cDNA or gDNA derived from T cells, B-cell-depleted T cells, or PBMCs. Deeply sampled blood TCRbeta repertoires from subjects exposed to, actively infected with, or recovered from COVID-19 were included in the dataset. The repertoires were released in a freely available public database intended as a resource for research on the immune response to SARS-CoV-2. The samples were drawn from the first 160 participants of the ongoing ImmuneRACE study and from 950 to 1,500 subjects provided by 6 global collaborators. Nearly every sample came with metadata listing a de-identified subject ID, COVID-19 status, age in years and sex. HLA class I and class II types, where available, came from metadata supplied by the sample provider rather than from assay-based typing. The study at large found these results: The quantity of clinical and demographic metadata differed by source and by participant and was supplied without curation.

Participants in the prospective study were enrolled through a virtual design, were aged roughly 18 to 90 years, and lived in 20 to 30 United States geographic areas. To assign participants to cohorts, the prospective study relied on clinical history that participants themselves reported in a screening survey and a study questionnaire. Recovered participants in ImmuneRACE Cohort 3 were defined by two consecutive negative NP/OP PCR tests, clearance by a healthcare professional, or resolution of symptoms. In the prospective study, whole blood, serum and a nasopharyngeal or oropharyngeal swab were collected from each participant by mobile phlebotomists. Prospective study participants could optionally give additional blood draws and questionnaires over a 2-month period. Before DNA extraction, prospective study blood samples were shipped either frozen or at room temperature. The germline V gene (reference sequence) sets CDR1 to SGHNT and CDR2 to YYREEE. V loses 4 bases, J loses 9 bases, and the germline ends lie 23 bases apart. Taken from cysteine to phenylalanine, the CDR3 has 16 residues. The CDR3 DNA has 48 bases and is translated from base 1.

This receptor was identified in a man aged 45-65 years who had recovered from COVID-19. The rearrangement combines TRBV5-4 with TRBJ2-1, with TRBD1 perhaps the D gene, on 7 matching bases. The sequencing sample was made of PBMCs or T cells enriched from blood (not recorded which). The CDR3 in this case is CASSPGGGLASSEQFF. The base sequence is TGTGCCAGCAGCCCTGGAGGGGGCTTGGCTAGCAGTGAGCAGTTCTTC.